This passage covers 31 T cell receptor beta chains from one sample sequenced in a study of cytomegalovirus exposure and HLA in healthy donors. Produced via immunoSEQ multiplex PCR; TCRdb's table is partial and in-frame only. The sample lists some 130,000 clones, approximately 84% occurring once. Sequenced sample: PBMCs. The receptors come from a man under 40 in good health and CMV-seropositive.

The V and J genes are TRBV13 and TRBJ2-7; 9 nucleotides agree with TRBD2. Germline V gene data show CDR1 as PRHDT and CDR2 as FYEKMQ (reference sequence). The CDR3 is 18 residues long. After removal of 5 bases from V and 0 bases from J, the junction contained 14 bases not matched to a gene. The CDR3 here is CASSRLGLAGRSSYEQYF. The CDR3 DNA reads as TGTGCCAGCAGCCGTTTGGGGCTAGCGGGACGTAGCTCCTACGAGCAGTACTTC.

CDR3: CASSIRGPSNQPQHF. The CDR3 bases are TGTGCCAGTAGTATAAGGGGGCCTAGCAATCAGCCCCAGCATTTT. The chain carries TRBV19 and TRBJ1-5; 7 positions agree with TRBD1. Trimming cost V 2 bases and J 0 bases; bases outside gene matches: 1. Germline V gene lookup returns CDR1 LNHDA and CDR2 SQIVND (reference sequence). The CDR3 is 15 amino acids.

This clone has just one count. The CDR3 is CASRGAGTDTQYF. DNA of the CDR3: TGTGCCAGCAGGGGGGCAGGCACAGATACGCAGTATTTT. This chain connects TRBV25-1 to TRBJ2-3; TRBD1 is a possible D gene (6 bases). Trimming pared 6 bases from V and 1 base from J, leaving 8 bases between. Germline V gene data show CDR1 as MGHDK and CDR2 as SYGVNS. The CDR3 covers 13 residues.

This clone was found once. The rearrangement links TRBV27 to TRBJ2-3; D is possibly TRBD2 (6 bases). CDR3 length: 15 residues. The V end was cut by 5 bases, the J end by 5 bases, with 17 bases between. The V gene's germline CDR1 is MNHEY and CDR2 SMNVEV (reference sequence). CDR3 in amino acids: CASSMTARGKDTQYF. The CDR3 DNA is TGTGCCAGCAGTATGACAGCGCGGGGCAAAGATACGCAGTATTTT.

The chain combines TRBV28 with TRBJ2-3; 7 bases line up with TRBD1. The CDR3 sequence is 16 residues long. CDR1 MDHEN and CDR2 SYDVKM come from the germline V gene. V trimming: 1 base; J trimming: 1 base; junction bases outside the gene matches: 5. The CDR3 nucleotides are TGTGCCAGCAGTTTATTGAACAGGGGTGGCACAGATACGCAGTATTTT. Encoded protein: CASSLLNRGGTDTQYF.

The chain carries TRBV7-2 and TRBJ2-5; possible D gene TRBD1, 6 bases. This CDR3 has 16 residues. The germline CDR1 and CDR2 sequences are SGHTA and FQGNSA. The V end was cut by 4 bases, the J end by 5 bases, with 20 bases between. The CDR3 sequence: CASSSFPRGRGETQYF. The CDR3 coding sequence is TGTGCCAGCAGCTCTTTCCCTCGGGGAAGGGGGGAGACCCAGTACTTC.

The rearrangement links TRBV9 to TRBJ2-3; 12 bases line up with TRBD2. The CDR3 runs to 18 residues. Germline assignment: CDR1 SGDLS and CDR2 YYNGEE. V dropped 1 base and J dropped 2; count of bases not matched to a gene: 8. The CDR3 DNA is TGTGCCAGCAGCGTACATGGGCTAGCGGGGGGGTTCACAGATACGCAGTATTTT. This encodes CASSVHGLAGGFTDTQYF.

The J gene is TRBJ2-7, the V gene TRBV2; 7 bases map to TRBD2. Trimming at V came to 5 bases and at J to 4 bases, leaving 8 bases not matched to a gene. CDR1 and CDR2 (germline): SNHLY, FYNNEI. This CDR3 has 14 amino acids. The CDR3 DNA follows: TGTGCCAGCAGTTCTGGGGGGGGTCTATACGAGCAGTACTTC. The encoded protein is CASSSGGGLYEQYF. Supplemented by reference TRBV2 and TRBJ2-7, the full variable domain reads EPEVTQTPSHQVTQMGQEVILRCVPISNHLYFYWYRQILGQKVEFLVSFYNNEISEKSEIFDDQFSVERPDGSNFTLKIRSTKLEDSAMYFCASSSGGGLYEQYFGPGTRLTVT.

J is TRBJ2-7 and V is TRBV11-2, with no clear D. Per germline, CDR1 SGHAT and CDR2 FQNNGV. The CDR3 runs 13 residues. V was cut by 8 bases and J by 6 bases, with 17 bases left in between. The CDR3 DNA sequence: TGTGCCAGCCGGCGACTTGTGCGTGGCGAGCAGTACTTC. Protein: CASRRLVRGEQYF.

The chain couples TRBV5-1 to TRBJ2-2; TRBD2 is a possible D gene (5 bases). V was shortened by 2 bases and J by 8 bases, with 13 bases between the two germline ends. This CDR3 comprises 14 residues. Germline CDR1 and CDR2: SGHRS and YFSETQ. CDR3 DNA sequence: TGCGCCAGCAGCTTTACGCCGCGGGCTGGGGAGCTGTTTTTT. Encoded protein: CASSFTPRAGELFF.

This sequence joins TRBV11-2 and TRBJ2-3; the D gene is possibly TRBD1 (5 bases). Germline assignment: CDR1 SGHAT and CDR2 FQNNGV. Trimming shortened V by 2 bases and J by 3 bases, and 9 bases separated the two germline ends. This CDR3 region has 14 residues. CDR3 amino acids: CASSLTKGTDTQYF. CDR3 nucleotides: TGTGCCAGCAGCTTAACGAAGGGGACAGATACGCAGTATTTT.

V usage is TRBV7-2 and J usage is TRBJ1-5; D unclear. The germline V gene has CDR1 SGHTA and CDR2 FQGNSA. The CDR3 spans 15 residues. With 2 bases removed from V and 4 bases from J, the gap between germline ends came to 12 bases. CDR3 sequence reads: CASSLRSGRNQPQHF. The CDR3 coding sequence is TGTGCCAGCAGCTTAAGGTCAGGAAGGAATCAGCCCCAGCATTTT.

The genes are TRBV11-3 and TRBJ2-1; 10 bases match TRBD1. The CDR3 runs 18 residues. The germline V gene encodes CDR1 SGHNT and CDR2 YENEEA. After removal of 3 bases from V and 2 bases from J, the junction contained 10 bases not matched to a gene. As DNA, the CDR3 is TGTGCCAGCAGCTTGGGGGGTCGCGGGACAGGGGCCTACAATGAGCAGTTCTTC. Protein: CASSLGGRGTGAYNEQFF.

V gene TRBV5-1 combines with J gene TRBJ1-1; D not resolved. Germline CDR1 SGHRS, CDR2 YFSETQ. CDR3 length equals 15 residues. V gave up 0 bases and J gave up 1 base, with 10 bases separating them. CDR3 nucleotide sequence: TGCGCCAGCAGCTTGGGGGCAGAACAGAACACTGAAGCTTTCTTT. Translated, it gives CASSLGAEQNTEAFF.

This CDR3 is CASSPGTGEETQYF. Here the CDR3 DNA reads TGTGCCAGCAGCCCCGGGACAGGGGAAGAGACCCAGTACTTC. V gene TRBV6-1 combines with J gene TRBJ2-5, with 10 nucleotides matching TRBD1. The CDR3 has 14 residues. Per germline, CDR1 MNHNS and CDR2 SASEGT. V was clipped by 6 bases and J by 3 bases; unmatched bases: 4.

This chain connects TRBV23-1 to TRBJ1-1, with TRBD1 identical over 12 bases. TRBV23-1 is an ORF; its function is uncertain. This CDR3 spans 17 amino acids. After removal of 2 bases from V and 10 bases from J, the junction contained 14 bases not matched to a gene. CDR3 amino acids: CASSQPVTGTGGPGAFF. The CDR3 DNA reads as TGCGCCAGCAGTCAACCGGTAACCGGGACAGGGGGCCCGGGAGCTTTCTTT.

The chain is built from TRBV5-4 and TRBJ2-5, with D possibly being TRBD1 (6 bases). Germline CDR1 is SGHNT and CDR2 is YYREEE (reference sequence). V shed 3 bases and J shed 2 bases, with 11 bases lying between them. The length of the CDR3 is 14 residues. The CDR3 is CASSSGQKQETQYF. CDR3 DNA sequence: TGTGCCAGCAGCTCAGGACAGAAACAAGAGACCCAGTACTTC.

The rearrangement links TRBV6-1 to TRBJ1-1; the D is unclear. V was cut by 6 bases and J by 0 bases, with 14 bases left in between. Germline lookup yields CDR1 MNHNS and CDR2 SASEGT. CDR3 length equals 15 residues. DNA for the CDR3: TGTGCCAGCAGAGCCCGAGATTCTATGAACACTGAAGCTTTCTTT. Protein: CASRARDSMNTEAFF.

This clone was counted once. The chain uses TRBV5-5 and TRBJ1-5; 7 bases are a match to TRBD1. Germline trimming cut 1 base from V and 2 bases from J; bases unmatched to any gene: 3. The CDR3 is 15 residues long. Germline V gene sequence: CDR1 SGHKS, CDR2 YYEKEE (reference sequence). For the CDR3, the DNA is TGTGCCAGCAGCTTGATTGGACAGGGCAATCAGCCCCAGCATTTT. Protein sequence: CASSLIGQGNQPQHF.

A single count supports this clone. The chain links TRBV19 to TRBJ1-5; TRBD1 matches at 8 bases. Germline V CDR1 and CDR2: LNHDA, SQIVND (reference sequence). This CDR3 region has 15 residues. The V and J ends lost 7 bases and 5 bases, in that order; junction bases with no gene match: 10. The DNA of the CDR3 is TGTGCCAGTATGGGCGTATCAGGGGGCTATCAGCCCCAGCATTTT. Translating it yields CASMGVSGGYQPQHF. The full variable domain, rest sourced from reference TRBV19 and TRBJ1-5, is DGGITQSPKYLFRKEGQNVTLSCEQNLNHDAMYWYRQDPGQGLRLIYYSQIVNDFQKGDIAEGYSVSREKKESFPLTVTSAQKNPTAFYLCASMGVSGGYQPQHFGDGTRLSIL.

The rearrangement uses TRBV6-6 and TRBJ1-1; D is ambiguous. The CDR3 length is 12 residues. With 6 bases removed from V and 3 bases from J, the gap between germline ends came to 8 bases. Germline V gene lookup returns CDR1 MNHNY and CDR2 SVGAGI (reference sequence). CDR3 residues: CASSPRDTEAFF. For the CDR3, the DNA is TGTGCCAGCAGCCCTCGGGACACTGAAGCTTTCTTT.

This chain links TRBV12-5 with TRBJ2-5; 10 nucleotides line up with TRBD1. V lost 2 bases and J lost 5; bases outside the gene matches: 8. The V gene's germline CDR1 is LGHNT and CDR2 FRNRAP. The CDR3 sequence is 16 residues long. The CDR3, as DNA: TGTGCTAGTGGTTTGTCTGGGACAGGGGTCATGGAGACCCAGTACTTC. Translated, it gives CASGLSGTGVMETQYF.

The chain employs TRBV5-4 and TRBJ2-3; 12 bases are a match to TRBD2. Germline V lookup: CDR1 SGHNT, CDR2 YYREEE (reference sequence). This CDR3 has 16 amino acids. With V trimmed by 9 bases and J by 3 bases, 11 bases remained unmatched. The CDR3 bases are TGTGCCATCCTCCCCACTAGCGGGAGGAGAACAGATACGCAGTATTTT. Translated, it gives CAILPTSGRRTDTQYF.

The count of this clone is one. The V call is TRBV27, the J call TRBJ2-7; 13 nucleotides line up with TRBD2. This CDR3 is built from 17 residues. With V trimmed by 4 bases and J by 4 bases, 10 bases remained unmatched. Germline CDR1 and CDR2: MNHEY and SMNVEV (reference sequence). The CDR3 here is CASSSVGRTSGSYEQYF. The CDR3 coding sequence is TGTGCCAGCAGTTCCGTAGGACGGACTAGCGGGAGTTACGAGCAGTACTTC.

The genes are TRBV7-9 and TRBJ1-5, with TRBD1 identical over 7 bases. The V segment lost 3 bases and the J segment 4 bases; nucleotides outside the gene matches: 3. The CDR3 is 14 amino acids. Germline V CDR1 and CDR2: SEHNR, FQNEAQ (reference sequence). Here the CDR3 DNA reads TGTGCCAGCAGCTTCGGGACAGCTAATCAGCCCCAGCATTTT. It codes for CASSFGTANQPQHF.

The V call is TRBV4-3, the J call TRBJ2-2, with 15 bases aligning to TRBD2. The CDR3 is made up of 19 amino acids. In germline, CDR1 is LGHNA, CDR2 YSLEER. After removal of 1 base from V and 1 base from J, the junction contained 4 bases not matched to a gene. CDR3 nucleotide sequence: TGCGCCAGCAGCCAAGTTACGGGACTAGCGGGGGGGAACACCGGGGAGCTGTTTTTT. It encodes CASSQVTGLAGGNTGELFF.

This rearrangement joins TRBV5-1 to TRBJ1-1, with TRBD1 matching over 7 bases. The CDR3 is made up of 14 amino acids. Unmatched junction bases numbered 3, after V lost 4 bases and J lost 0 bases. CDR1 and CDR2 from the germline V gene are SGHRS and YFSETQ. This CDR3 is CASSMGQLNTEAFF. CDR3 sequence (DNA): TGCGCCAGCAGCATGGGACAGTTGAACACTGAAGCTTTCTTT.

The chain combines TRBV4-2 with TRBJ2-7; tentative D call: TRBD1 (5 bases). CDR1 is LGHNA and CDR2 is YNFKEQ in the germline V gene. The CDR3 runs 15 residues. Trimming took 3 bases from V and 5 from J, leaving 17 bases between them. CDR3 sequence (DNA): TGTGCCAGCAGCCATGAGACCCAGGGATTCAACGAGCAGTACTTC. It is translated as CASSHETQGFNEQYF.

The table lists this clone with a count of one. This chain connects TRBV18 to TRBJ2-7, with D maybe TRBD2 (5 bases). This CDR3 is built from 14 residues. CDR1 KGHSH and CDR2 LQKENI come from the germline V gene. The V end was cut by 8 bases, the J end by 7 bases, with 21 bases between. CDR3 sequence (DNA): TGTGCCAGCGGACGGGCTCAAAGCCGAGGGGAGCAGTACTTC. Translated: CASGRAQSRGEQYF.

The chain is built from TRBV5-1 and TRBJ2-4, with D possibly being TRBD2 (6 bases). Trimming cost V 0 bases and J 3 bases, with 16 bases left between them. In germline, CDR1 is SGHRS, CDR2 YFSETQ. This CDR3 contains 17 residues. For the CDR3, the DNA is TGCGCCAGCAGCTTGGTATCCAGGGTGGAGGGCAAAAACATTCAGTACTTC. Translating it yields CASSLVSRVEGKNIQYF.

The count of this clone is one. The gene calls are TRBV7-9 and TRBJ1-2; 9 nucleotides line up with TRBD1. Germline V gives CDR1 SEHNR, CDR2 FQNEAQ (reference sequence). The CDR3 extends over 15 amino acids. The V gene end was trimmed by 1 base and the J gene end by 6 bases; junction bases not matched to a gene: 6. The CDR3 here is CASSLGPTGGDGYTF. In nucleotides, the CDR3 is TGTGCCAGCAGCTTAGGGCCAACAGGGGGCGATGGCTACACCTTC.